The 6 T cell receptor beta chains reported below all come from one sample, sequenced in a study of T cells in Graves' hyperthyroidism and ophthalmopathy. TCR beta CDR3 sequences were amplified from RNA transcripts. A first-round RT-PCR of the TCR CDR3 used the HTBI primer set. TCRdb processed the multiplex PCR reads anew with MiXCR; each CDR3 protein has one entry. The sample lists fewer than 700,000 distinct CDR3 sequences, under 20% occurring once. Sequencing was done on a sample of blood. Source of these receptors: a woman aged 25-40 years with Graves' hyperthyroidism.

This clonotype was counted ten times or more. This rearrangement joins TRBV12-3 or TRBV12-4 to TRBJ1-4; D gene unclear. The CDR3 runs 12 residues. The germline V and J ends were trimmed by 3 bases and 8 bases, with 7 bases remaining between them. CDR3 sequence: CASSFFGEKLFF. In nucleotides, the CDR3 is TGTGCCAGCAGTTTCTTTGGAGAAAAACTGTTTTTT.

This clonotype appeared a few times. This CDR3 reads CASSSLETHYEQYF. The CDR3 DNA follows: TGTGCCAGCAGTAGCCTAGAAACCCACTACGAGCAGTACTTC. The chain couples TRBV7-2 to TRBJ2-7; D gene ambiguous. This CDR3 is 14 amino acids long. Between the trimmed V and J ends, which lost 6 bases and 3 bases, there was a span of 15 bases. Germline V lookup: CDR1 SGHTA, CDR2 FQGNSA.

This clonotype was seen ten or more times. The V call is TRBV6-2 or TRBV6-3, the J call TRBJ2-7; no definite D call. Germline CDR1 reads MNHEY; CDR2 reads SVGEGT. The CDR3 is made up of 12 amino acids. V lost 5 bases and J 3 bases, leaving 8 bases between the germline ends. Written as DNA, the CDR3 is TGTGCCAGCAGTCCGCGCATCTACGAGCAGTACTTC. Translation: CASSPRIYEQYF.

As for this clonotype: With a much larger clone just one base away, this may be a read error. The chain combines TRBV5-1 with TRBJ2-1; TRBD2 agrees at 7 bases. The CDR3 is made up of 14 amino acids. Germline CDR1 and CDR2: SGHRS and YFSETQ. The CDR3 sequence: CASSPGTTYNEQLF. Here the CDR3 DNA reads TGCGCCAGCAGCCCGGGGACTACTTACAATGAGCAGCTCTTC.

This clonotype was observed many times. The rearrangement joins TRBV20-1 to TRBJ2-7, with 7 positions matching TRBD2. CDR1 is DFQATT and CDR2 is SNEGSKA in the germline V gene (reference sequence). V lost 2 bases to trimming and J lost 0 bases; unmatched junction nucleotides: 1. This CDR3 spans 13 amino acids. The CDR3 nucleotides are TGCAGTGCTAGACTAGCGGCCTCCTACGAGCAGTACTTC. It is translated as CSARLAASYEQYF.

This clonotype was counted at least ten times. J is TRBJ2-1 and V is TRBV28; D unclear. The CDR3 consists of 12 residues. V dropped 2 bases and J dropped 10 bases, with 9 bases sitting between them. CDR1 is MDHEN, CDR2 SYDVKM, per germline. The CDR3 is CASSLQEGEQFF. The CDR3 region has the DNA TGTGCCAGCAGTTTACAGGAAGGAGAGCAGTTCTTC.